A selection of T cell receptor beta chains follows, all from one sample in a study of blood T cell repertoires in COVID-19. Produced via immunoSEQ multiplex PCR; TCRdb's table is partial and in-frame only. The table lists over 300,000 clones, roughly 90% of them singletons. Sample: PBMCs or T cells enriched from blood (not recorded which). The source of these receptors is a young woman with acute COVID-19. Both conserved end residues are part of each CDR3. Each record gives: CDR3 protein, V gene, J gene.

CASRTQGGHYEQYF	TRBV7-2	TRBJ2-7
CASSRDRGRDTEAFF	TRBV19	TRBJ1-1
CASSQGVSGNTIYF	TRBV5-1	TRBJ1-3
CAWSVQQNTEAFF	TRBV30	TRBJ1-1
CASSATGENTEAFF	TRBV7-3	TRBJ1-1
CASSPGQGYGYTF	TRBV5-4	TRBJ1-2
CASFSGQGNHF	TRBV2	TRBJ1-6
CATRPGTNTEAFF	TRBV24-1	TRBJ1-1
CASSQDFPGGYTF	TRBV5-1	TRBJ1-2
CASSQDLSGATYEQYF	TRBV4-2	TRBJ2-7
CASSPEGGRSEAFF	TRBV7-3	TRBJ1-1
CASSLLREFTPLHF	TRBV7-2	TRBJ1-6
CASSYGGYGYTF	TRBV7-2	TRBJ1-2
CASSLGEDYGYTF	TRBV7-9	TRBJ1-2
CASSQAGVNEKLFF	TRBV14	TRBJ1-4
CASSDWAGLVPPDTQYF	TRBV6-1	TRBJ2-3
CASSDDRGTYNEQFF	TRBV7-3	TRBJ2-1
CSIRTGSYNEQFF	TRBV29-1	TRBJ2-1
CASSGQGAGNTIYF	TRBV9	TRBJ1-3
CASSLGLHTEAFF	TRBV6-5	TRBJ1-1
CASGGRAGTGELFF	TRBV6-5	TRBJ2-2
CASGSGVWTGNTIYF	TRBV6-5	TRBJ1-3
CASRRTTGANYGYTF	TRBV19	TRBJ1-2
CASGVALGQIYNEQFF	TRBV12-5	TRBJ2-1
CASTSMGTGPIRELFF	TRBV9	TRBJ2-2
CASSIQGERSPLHF	TRBV6-5	TRBJ1-6
CSVGLAGGPWIQYF	TRBV29-1	TRBJ2-3
CASSKLQGATYEQYF	TRBV5-1	TRBJ2-7
CAWSVSWGPGTEAFF	TRBV30	TRBJ1-1
CASSQDSQGEVSEQYF	TRBV4-1	TRBJ2-7
CATSDRNSNQPQHF	TRBV24-1	TRBJ1-5
CASSASTSTRDTQYF	TRBV2	TRBJ2-3
CASSIWGDGYTF	TRBV6-5	TRBJ1-2
CASSPDQRGGTDTQYF	TRBV5-1	TRBJ2-3
CAWSALRGLTLRTGELFF	TRBV30	TRBJ2-2
CASSLVAGGYNEQFF	TRBV5-5	TRBJ2-1
CASSVGGGDQPQHF	TRBV9	TRBJ1-5
CASSIVGTANEQYF	TRBV19	TRBJ2-7
CASMGSTTNEQYF	TRBV19	TRBJ2-7
CASSTLTAGDLPSLHF	TRBV19	TRBJ1-6
CATSQGAPTDTQYF	TRBV24-1	TRBJ2-3
CASSYGGYTGELFF	TRBV6-5	TRBJ2-2
CAIMGQGDTEAFF	TRBV10-3	TRBJ1-1
CASRGDRETTGELFF	TRBV2	TRBJ2-2
CASSSGLLQETQYF	TRBV5-1	TRBJ2-5